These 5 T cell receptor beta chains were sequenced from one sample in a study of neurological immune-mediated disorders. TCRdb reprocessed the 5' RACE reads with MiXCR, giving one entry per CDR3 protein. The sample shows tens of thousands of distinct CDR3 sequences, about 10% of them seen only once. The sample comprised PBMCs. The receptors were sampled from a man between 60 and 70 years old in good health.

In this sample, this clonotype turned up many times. The CDR3 protein is CASRGLGAYNEQFF. Written as DNA, the CDR3 is TGTGCCAGCAGAGGGCTAGGGGCCTACAATGAGCAGTTCTTC. The V and J genes are TRBV6-5 and TRBJ2-1; a possible D gene is TRBD1 (5 bases). Germline V gene lookup returns CDR1 MNHEY and CDR2 SVGAGI. The CDR3 consists of 14 residues. V was pared by 6 bases and J by 2 bases, with 11 bases between.

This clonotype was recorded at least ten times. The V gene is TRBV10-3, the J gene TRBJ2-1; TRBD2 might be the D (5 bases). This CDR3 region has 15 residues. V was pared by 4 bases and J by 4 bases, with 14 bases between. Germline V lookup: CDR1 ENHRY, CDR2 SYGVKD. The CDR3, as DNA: TGTGCCATCAGTGCTCGAGGGCGCGGGTACAATGAGCAGTTCTTC. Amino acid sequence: CAISARGRGYNEQFF.

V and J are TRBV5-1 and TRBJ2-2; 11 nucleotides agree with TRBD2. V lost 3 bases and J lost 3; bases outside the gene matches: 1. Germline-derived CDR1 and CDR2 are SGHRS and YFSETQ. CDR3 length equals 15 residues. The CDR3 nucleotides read TGCGCCAGCAGCTCGGGACTAGCGGACACCGGGGAGCTGTTTTTT. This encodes CASSSGLADTGELFF.

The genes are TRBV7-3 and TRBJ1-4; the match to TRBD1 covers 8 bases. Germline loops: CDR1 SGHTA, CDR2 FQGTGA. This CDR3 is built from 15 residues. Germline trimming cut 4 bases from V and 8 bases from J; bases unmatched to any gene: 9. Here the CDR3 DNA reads TGTGCCAGCAGCTCCCACAGGGGGGCACGGGAAAAACTGTTTTTT. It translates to CASSSHRGAREKLFF.

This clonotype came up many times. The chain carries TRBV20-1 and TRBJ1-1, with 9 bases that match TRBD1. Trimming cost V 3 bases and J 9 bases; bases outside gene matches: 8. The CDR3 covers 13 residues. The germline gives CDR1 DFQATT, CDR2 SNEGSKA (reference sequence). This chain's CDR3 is CSASPGTGPKAFF. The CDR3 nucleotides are TGCAGTGCTAGTCCCGGGACAGGGCCCAAAGCTTTCTTT.